These 7 T cell receptor beta chains were sequenced from one sample in a study of T cells in Graves' hyperthyroidism and ophthalmopathy. TCR beta CDR3 regions were amplified from RNA. TCR CDR3 regions were first amplified by RT-PCR with HTBI primers. In TCRdb, the multiplex PCR reads were re-called with MiXCR into one record per CDR3 protein. This sample has 560,000 or so distinct CDR3 sequences, with approximately 20% found just once. The sequenced sample was blood. The receptors were gathered from a man aged 35 to 55 with Graves' ophthalmopathy.

This chain links TRBV3-1 with TRBJ2-3; 9 bases agree with TRBD2. Germline-derived CDR1 and CDR2 are LGHDT and YNNKEL (reference sequence). The CDR3 length is 22 residues. Unmatched junction bases numbered 21, after V lost 1 base and J lost 1 base. Here the CDR3 DNA reads TGTGCCAGCAGCCAAGTGACCCACCGGCCACTAGCGGGTACCCCTCGCACAGATACGCAGTATTTT. This translates into CASSQVTHRPLAGTPRTDTQYF.

The V and J genes are TRBV28 and TRBJ2-4, with a tentative D call TRBD1 (6 bases). The CDR3 is 13 residues long. Germline loops: CDR1 MDHEN, CDR2 SYDVKM. Trimming cost V 4 bases and J 7 bases, with 11 bases left between them. The CDR3 is CASSSTGPNIQYF. Written as DNA, the CDR3 is TGTGCCAGCAGTTCTACAGGGCCGAACATTCAGTACTTC.

The gene calls are TRBV5-6 and TRBJ2-3; D remains unclear. The CDR3 is made up of 19 amino acids. Germline values: CDR1 SGHDT, CDR2 YYEEEE. V lost 0 bases, J lost 2 bases, and 22 bases lay in between. CDR3 residues: CASSLVGYPLPHYTDTQYF. The DNA of the CDR3 is TGTGCCAGCAGCTTGGTAGGATACCCTCTCCCCCACTACACAGATACGCAGTATTTT.

Details on this clonotype: This may come from a read error, since a much larger clone is one base off. This sequence joins TRBV5-1 and TRBJ2-1; TRBD1 or TRBD2 may be the D gene (6 bases each). The CDR3 extends over 13 amino acids. CDR1 SGHRS and CDR2 YFSETQ come from the germline V gene. CDR3 bases: TGCACCAGCAGCTTGTATAGGGGGGATGAGCAGTTCTTC. The encoded protein is CTSSLYRGDEQFF. The full variable domain, completed using reference TRBV5-1 and TRBJ2-1, is KAGVTQTPRYLIKTRGQQVTLSCSPISGHRSVSWYQQTPGQGLQFLFEYFSETQRNKGNFPGRFSGRQFSNSRSEMNVSTLELGDSALYLCTSSLYRGDEQFFGPGTRLTVL.

This clonotype was detected a few times. The chain combines TRBV5-7 with TRBJ2-1; 14 bases align to TRBD2. TRBV5-7 is marked as an open reading frame, function uncertain. This CDR3 has 16 residues. Trimming took 7 bases from V and 8 from J; bases not matched to a gene: 11. This CDR3 is CASPRRLAGGRDEQFF. In DNA, the CDR3 is TGTGCCAGCCCCCGGAGACTAGCGGGGGGGCGAGATGAGCAGTTCTTC.

A few counts support this clonotype. The V and J genes are TRBV5-8 and TRBJ1-2; a weak D match, TRBD1 (6 bases). From germline, CDR1 is SGHTS and CDR2 YDEGEE. The CDR3 length is 16 residues. V shed 0 bases and J shed 0 bases, with 12 bases lying between them. The CDR3 is CASSLARDTTNYGYTF. The CDR3 DNA follows: TGTGCCAGCAGCTTGGCCCGGGACACTACTAACTATGGCTACACCTTC.

The rearrangement joins TRBV20-1 to TRBJ2-5; D may correspond to TRBD1 or TRBD2 (6 bases each). The V and J ends lost 6 bases and 1 base respectively, with 15 bases between them. CDR3 size: 14 residues. Per germline, CDR1 DFQATT and CDR2 SNEGSKA (reference sequence). The CDR3 protein is CSAIGGGLQETQYF. CDR3 in DNA: TGCAGTGCCATCGGTGGGGGGCTCCAAGAGACCCAGTACTTC.